Detailed here is one T cell receptor beta chain. No antigen is known for it. V dropped 0 bases and J dropped 4; count of bases not matched to a gene: 6. CDR1 SGHRS and CDR2 YFSETQ come from the germline V gene. The CDR3 runs 15 residues. The PCR employed 60 Vbeta primers together with 13 Jbeta primers. Profiling relied on immunoSEQ multiplex PCR, and the TCRdb table lists in-frame clones only, not all of them. The sample carries around 300,000 clones, roughly 70% recorded once. This sample stems from a study of cytomegalovirus exposure and HLA in healthy donors. Whole-study context: Among the approximately 420 donors who were genotyped, roughly 86% fell in the genetic ancestry cluster that is associated with self-reported Caucasian donors.

General observations from the study: Diagnosis of cytomegalovirus status made by the classifier reportedly showed high specificity and sensitivity.

This clonotype originated in a female donor in good health and CMV-seronegative. Input material: PBMCs. The gene calls are TRBV5-1 and TRBJ2-5; 7 nucleotides match TRBD2. The CDR3 is CASSLAGGSTETQYF. CDR3 DNA sequence: TGCGCCAGCAGCTTGGCGGGAGGCAGCACAGAGACCCAGTACTTC.